This T cell receptor (beta chain) comes out of a study of blood T cell repertoires in COVID-19. The data were produced by immunoSEQ multiplex PCR, yet TCRdb's version contains in-frame clones alone and is incomplete. The data contain roughly 200,000 clones, more than 80% of them seen just once; the ten biggest clones take up 0.53%. V lost 8 bases to trimming and J lost 1 base; unmatched junction nucleotides: 1. Looked up from germline, CDR1 is ENHRY and CDR2 is SYGVKD. CDR3 length equals 14 residues. This clone appeared a few times. This chain connects TRBV10-3 to TRBJ2-2, with 10 bases matching TRBD2. Sequencing was carried out using peripheral blood. This receptor was obtained from a man between 45 and 60 years old with acute or convalescent COVID-19. The CDR3 sequence: CAILAGENTGELFF. The CDR3 DNA reads TGTGCCATCCTAGCGGGAGAGAACACCGGGGAGCTGTTTTTT.